These T cell receptor beta chains were read from a single sample in a study of CD8+ T cells in alopecia areata. Measured with immunoSEQ multiplex PCR; TCRdb has only the in-frame clones, and not every one. The data show about 270,000 clones, about 62% seen once. This specimen was CD4+ T cells sorted from blood, taken at approximately week 52, from a patient treated with tofacitinib. The receptor set was obtained from a human donor with alopecia areata. Each CDR3 is given with its conserved first and last residue.

j_call v_call cdr3_length cdr3_aa
TRBJ2-1 TRBV7-3 15 CASSLGSISYNEQFF
TRBJ1-3 TRBV27 14 CASSITHSGNTIYF
TRBJ2-3 TRBV7-2 15 CASSRSGGPTDTQYF
TRBJ2-3 TRBV5-4 13 CASSFEGWDTQYF
TRBJ2-7 TRBV30 15 CAWSVKAGRTYEQYF
TRBJ2-1 TRBV30 12 CAWTTGGPEQFF
TRBJ2-1 TRBV27 15 CASSTPGGPRNEQFF
TRBJ2-6 TRBV29-1 13 CSVRGSGANVLTF
TRBJ2-3 TRBV5-1 13 CASSSPTRDTQYF
TRBJ2-1 TRBV29-1 14 CSVEGTASVYEQFF
TRBJ1-5 TRBV4-3 15 CASSPYLGGVQPQHF
TRBJ1-1 TRBV5-1 15 CASSLASGANTEAFF
TRBJ1-2 TRBV14 13 CASSSTGRDGYTF
TRBJ1-2 TRBV29-1 13 CSVRDGGGGGYTF
TRBJ2-7 TRBV2 14 CASSVPGTGIEQYF
TRBJ2-3 TRBV29-1 15 CSVTGTGIVTDTQYF
TRBJ2-7 TRBV7-6 16 CASSQGPLRRSYEQYF
TRBJ1-6 TRBV18 15 CASSPQGGGSSPLHF
TRBJ1-4 TRBV18 13 CASTTGLGEKLFF
TRBJ2-4 TRBV19 13 CASSRQRQNIQYF
TRBJ1-4 TRBV6-5 14 CASSNRGSGEKLFF
TRBJ1-3 TRBV30 13 CAWSLGSRNTIYF
TRBJ1-2 TRBV4-3 15 CASSRGAGGIYGYTF
TRBJ1-5 TRBV30 16 CAWSALGQGSNQPQHF
TRBJ2-5 TRBV7-9 14 CASSSLMGRETQYF
TRBJ2-7 TRBV30 12 CAWSQLGVEQYF
TRBJ2-5 TRBV9 14 CASSVGLAAETQYF
TRBJ2-4 TRBV7-8 16 CASSEWTGGAKNIQYF
TRBJ1-1 TRBV29-1 8 CSGGGAFF
TRBJ2-1 TRBV27 13 CASLGGPYNEQFF
TRBJ1-1 TRBV18 13 CASSPTGTTEAFF
TRBJ1-6 TRBV7-3 12 CASSHPQGRLHF
TRBJ2-7 TRBV4-2 14 CASSPSTETYEQYF
TRBJ2-1 TRBV6-6 15 CASRLDRGAYNEQFF
TRBJ2-6 TRBV2 15 CASSDWSSGANVLTF
TRBJ2-7 TRBV9 16 CASSLGARGLVAEQYF
TRBJ1-2 TRBV6-5 13 CASSYIGWGGYTF
TRBJ1-1 TRBV5-6 15 CASSPGGGGGTEAFF
TRBJ2-5 TRBV6-5 15 CASSSPSAIQETQYF
TRBJ2-2 TRBV5-1 15 CASSLSSGFGGELFF